What follows are 14 T cell receptor beta chains derived from one specimen sequenced in a study of T cell clonotyping in hematopoietic cell transplantation. Documented time point: recipient sample about 28 days before transplant, after cytoreduction. TCRdb's table, derived via immunoSEQ multiplex PCR, lists solely in-frame clones and lacks some. Of about 9,000 clones listed, more than 65% are singletons. The sample was peripheral blood mononuclear cells, taken before stem cell transplant. Receptors were obtained from a man aged 55 to 70 with acute myeloid leukemia. Some clones in this sample may be carry-over from other donors' samples.

V and J are TRBV5-1 and TRBJ1-1, with D possibly being TRBD1 (6 bases). Deletions cut 0 bases from V and 5 bases from J, with 17 bases between. Germline CDR1 reads SGHRS; CDR2 reads YFSETQ. The CDR3 runs to 16 residues. This CDR3 reads CASSLGGGLDVTEAFF. The CDR3 DNA follows: TGCGCCAGCAGCTTGGGCGGGGGGCTGGATGTGACTGAAGCTTTCTTT.

This clone was counted once. The chain joins TRBV5-6 to TRBJ2-7, with D uncertain. Germline V gene lookup returns CDR1 SGHDT and CDR2 YYEEEE. The CDR3 runs to 12 residues. Trimming left V 0 bases short and J 5 bases short, with 6 bases between. Written as DNA, the CDR3 is TGTGCCAGCAGCTTGGGGAGTAACGAGCAGTACTTC. Residues: CASSLGSNEQYF.

This clone has only a few counts. The V call is TRBV2, the J call TRBJ1-5; 7 bases are shared with TRBD1. Germline loops: CDR1 SNHLY, CDR2 FYNNEI. V lost 6 bases, J lost 7 bases, and 15 bases stayed unmatched. The CDR3 is 16 amino acids. In DNA form, the CDR3 reads TGTGCCAGCAGGGGGGCTAGACAGGGACGGGAGCAGCCCCAGCATTTT. Amino acids: CASRGARQGREQPQHF.

The genes are TRBV30 and TRBJ2-7, with D uncertain. Deletions cut 3 bases from V and 3 bases from J, with 9 bases between. The germline V gene encodes CDR1 GTSNPN and CDR2 SVGIG (reference sequence). This CDR3 is 12 amino acids long. Written as DNA, the CDR3 is TGTGCCTGGAGCCCTGCCAGCTACGAGCAGTACTTC. As protein: CAWSPASYEQYF.

V usage is TRBV6-5 and J usage is TRBJ2-5; D is undetermined. V lost 6 bases and J lost 5, with 16 bases in between. The CDR3 runs to 14 residues. Germline values: CDR1 MNHEY, CDR2 SVGAGI. The DNA for the CDR3 is TGTGCCAGCAGAGATACCGGGCCCAGGGAGACCCAGTACTTC. Protein: CASRDTGPRETQYF.

This chain joins TRBV9 and TRBJ1-5; D unclear. The germline V gene has CDR1 SGDLS and CDR2 YYNGEE. V gave up 0 bases and J gave up 7 bases, with 14 bases separating them. The CDR3 loop spans 15 amino acids. The CDR3 DNA reads as TGTGCCAGCAGCGTAGGGGTAATGGGTAGCCAGCCCCAGCATTTT. Amino acids: CASSVGVMGSQPQHF.

This sequence joins TRBV5-6 and TRBJ2-1; the match to TRBD2 covers 14 bases. The ends lost 4 bases at V and 8 bases at J; junction bases unmatched: 5. Germline-derived CDR1 and CDR2 are SGHDT and YYEEEE. The CDR3 extends over 15 amino acids. The CDR3 DNA is TGTGCCAGCAGCGGGGGACTAGCGGGAGTCCATGAGCAGTTCTTC. Its protein product is CASSGGLAGVHEQFF.

The chain carries TRBV5-1 and TRBJ2-1; D possibly corresponds to TRBD1 (6 bases). CDR1 SGHRS and CDR2 YFSETQ come from the germline V gene. The CDR3 extends over 16 amino acids. V lost 0 bases to trimming and J lost 4 bases, with 14 bases between them. For the CDR3, the DNA is TGCGCCAGCAGCTTGGGGTTGGGGGCGCAATACAATGAGCAGTTCTTC. It is translated as CASSLGLGAQYNEQFF.

The chain links TRBV6-5 to TRBJ1-2, with 8 bases lining up with TRBD1. The CDR3 loop spans 13 amino acids. V gave up 6 bases and J gave up 7 bases; unmatched junction bases: 7. The germline CDR1 and CDR2 sequences are MNHEY and SVGAGI. In nucleotides, the CDR3 is TGTGCCAGCAGAACCTCAGGGGGCTTTGGCTACACCTTC. Protein: CASRTSGGFGYTF.

The rearrangement links TRBV6-1 to TRBJ2-7; TRBD1 aligns across 7 bases. This CDR3 has 14 residues. V lost 5 bases, J lost 2 bases, and 6 bases stayed unmatched. Germline CDR1 MNHNS, CDR2 SASEGT. The CDR3 spells CASSKGQTPYEQYF. The CDR3 DNA reads TGTGCCAGCAGTAAGGGACAGACTCCCTACGAGCAGTACTTC.

The chain links TRBV6-1 to TRBJ1-3, with D uncertain. The CDR3 spans 14 residues. The germline V and J ends were trimmed by 2 bases and 4 bases, with 9 bases remaining between them. Germline CDR1 reads MNHNS; CDR2 reads SASEGT. CDR3 region: CASSENRLGNTIYF. The DNA of the CDR3 is TGTGCCAGCAGTGAAAATCGTCTAGGAAACACCATATATTTT.

The chain recombines TRBV5-1 with TRBJ1-2; D is unclear. CDR3 length: 13 residues. Trimming cost V 0 bases and J 8 bases, with 11 bases left between them. Germline V gives CDR1 SGHRS, CDR2 YFSETQ. CDR3 sequence reads: CASSLGSFGGYTF. The CDR3 DNA is TGCGCCAGCAGCTTGGGGTCGTTTGGAGGCTACACCTTC.

The chain combines TRBV9 with TRBJ2-2; D gene uncertain. The germline V gene has CDR1 SGDLS and CDR2 YYNGEE. The V gene lost 0 bases and the J gene lost 2 bases, with 14 bases spanning the gap. The CDR3 totals 17 residues. The CDR3 bases are TGTGCCAGCAGCGTAGGAAGACCAACTAAAAACACCGGGGAGCTGTTTTTT. Residues: CASSVGRPTKNTGELFF.

This sequence joins TRBV29-1 and TRBJ2-7, with 9 bases aligning to TRBD1. Germline V lookup: CDR1 SQVTM, CDR2 ANQGSEA. The CDR3 extends over 11 amino acids. J was trimmed by 5 bases and V by 6 bases; bases with no gene match: 2. CDR3 in amino acids: CSVGTGNEQYF. The CDR3 region has the DNA TGCAGCGTCGGGACAGGGAACGAGCAGTACTTC.